This record covers a single T cell receptor (beta chain). This clonotype occurred a few times. Its antigen remains undetermined. The input lacks base qualities; no much larger clone sits a single base away. This sample is part of a study of spatial heterogeneity in lung cancer (dated by TCRdb to between 2017 and 2020). Background for the entire study: Beta-chain transcripts were consistently detected in greater numbers than alpha-chain transcripts, which likely reflected higher beta-chain transcript abundance. In the raw uncorrected reads, each unique combination of TCR and UMI appeared more than ten times on average. Nonsynonymous mutation counts, determined by whole-exome sequencing of tumor tissue, were related to features of the TCR repertoire. Both alpha and beta chains were TCR-sequenced in approximately 200 tumor regions, about 69 matched nontumor lung samples and 45 to 60 PBMC samples obtained at surgery. The study quantitatively compared TCR alpha and beta repertoires across multiple tumor regions, matched nontumor lung and blood in non-small cell lung cancer.

Study-wide findings and limitations: Additional single-cell paired TCR alpha and beta sequencing was considered necessary to confirm, at a functional level, the hypothesis that regional TCRs recognize regional mutations. Ubiquitous expanded tumor TCRs were detected in blood more often at tumor resection than at routine follow-up.

Preparation of the library involved 5' RACE. Data came from a NextSeq 500. To allow correction of PCR and sequencing errors, the TCR library protocol tagged every TCR cDNA molecule with a unique molecular identifier. As for how the authors treated the data: TCR identification, UMI-based error correction and CDR3 extraction were performed with Decombinator tools. TCRs above a frequency of 2 per 1,000, corresponding to the top 1% of the tumor frequency distribution, were defined as expanded. Renyi diversity was computed with the R vegan package after each repertoire had been subsampled 100 times to 5,000 TCRs. CDR3 similarity networks were built from amino acid triplet string-kernel similarity, connecting CDR3s with pairwise similarity above 0.82. In TCRdb, the public reads were trimmed at Q25 with fastp and aligned with MiXCR, with productive beta chains retained. Every entry covers one CDR3 protein and lists the most common genes and DNA from its rows. The V and J calls here are based on TCRdb, not the publication. In all, the sample holds over 50,000 distinct CDR3 sequences, and about 8% of those were seen once. The top ten hold roughly 16% of the sample.

The time point label corresponds to: sample taken at primary tumor resection. Whole RNA extracted from tumor and nontumor lung tissue, or from cryopreserved PBMC samples, was used for TCR sequencing without cell sorting. The donors were more than 65 patients from the lung TRACERx cohort who had early-stage, untreated non-small cell lung cancer. Only patients for whom sufficient RNA was available from at least two tumor regions were selected for TCR sequencing. This TCR was recovered from a female donor with early-stage non-small cell lung cancer. Sample: PBMCs, taken at surgery.

CDR3 region: CASSYSGTGVNIQYF. The nucleotides are TGTGCCAGCAGTTACTCTGGGACAGGGGTGAACATTCAGTACTTC. The rearranged chain carries TRBV6-5 and TRBJ2-4; a stretch of 10 junction bases matches TRBD1. The CDR3 spans 15 residues, from the cysteine through the phenylalanine. The DNA shown is the 45-base CDR3, in frame from base 1. The germline V gene gives CDR1 as MNHEY and CDR2 as SVGAGI. Germline trimming amounts to 0 bases on V and 7 bases on J, with 3 as the count of junction bases outside the gene matches.